This entry lists 5 T cell receptor beta chains sequenced from one sample in a study of shared clonotypes between healthy human individuals. Cells designated naive CD8 were CD45RO-negative and were positively selected for CCR7, with terminally differentiated effector memory CD45RA+ cells excluded. Libraries were prepared by immunoSEQ multiplex PCR; TCRdb keeps only in-frame clonotypes and omits some of them. This table holds about 590,000 clones, nearly 97% found once. Sequencing was performed on naive CD8+ T cells sorted from blood. Receptors were obtained from a woman between 25 and 40 years old in good health.

The rearrangement links TRBV11-2 to TRBJ2-7; the D gene is possibly TRBD1 (6 bases). CDR3 length: 14 residues. Germline V gene lookup returns CDR1 SGHAT and CDR2 FQNNGV. With 4 bases removed from V and 3 bases from J, the gap between germline ends came to 13 bases. This CDR3 is CASSWGHGDYEQYF. In DNA, the CDR3 is TGTGCCAGCAGCTGGGGGCATGGAGACTACGAGCAGTACTTC. Drawing the rest from reference TRBV11-2 and TRBJ2-7, the complete variable domain is EAGVAQSPRYKIIEKRQSVAFWCNPISGHATLYWYQQILGQGPKLLIQFQNNGVVDDSQLPKDRFSAERLKGVDSTLKIQPAKLEDSAVYLCASSWGHGDYEQYFGPGTRLTVT.

CDR3 loop: CASSLVLAGYEQYF. The CDR3, as DNA: TGTGCCAGCAGCTTAGTGCTAGCAGGGTACGAGCAGTACTTC. The chain joins TRBV7-6 to TRBJ2-7; either TRBD1 or TRBD2 may fit D (5 bases each). The V end lost 1 base, the J end lost 4 bases, and 11 bases lay between the germline ends. CDR1 and CDR2 (germline): SGHVS, FNYEAQ. The CDR3 runs to 14 residues.

The chain couples TRBV27 to TRBJ2-2, with D possibly TRBD2 on 6 matching bases. The CDR3 contains 15 residues. CDR1 and CDR2 (germline): MNHEY, SMNVEV (reference sequence). The V end lost 3 bases, the J end lost 4 bases, and 12 bases lay between the germline ends. DNA of the CDR3: TGTGCCAGCAGTTTCGGTGGAGGGAGCACCGGGGAGCTGTTTTTT. Its translation is CASSFGGGSTGELFF.

This chain links TRBV10-1 with TRBJ2-3; 8 nucleotides agree with TRBD2. The length of the CDR3 is 15 residues. Per the germline V gene, CDR1 is WNHNN and CDR2 is SYGVQD (reference sequence). Unmatched junction bases numbered 8, after V lost 5 bases and J lost 4 bases. CDR3 residues: CASSPQRETADTQYF. The CDR3 bases are TGCGCCAGCAGTCCCCAGCGGGAGACAGCAGATACGCAGTATTTT.

This clone was seen once. The chain is built from TRBV28 and TRBJ2-4, with TRBD1 matching over 8 bases. CDR3 length equals 16 residues. The ends lost 5 bases at V and 8 bases at J; junction bases unmatched: 14. In germline, CDR1 is MDHEN, CDR2 SYDVKM. The CDR3 sequence: CASSPVGTGVGDIQYF. The CDR3 DNA follows: TGTGCCAGCAGTCCAGTCGGGACAGGCGTCGGGGACATTCAGTACTTC.